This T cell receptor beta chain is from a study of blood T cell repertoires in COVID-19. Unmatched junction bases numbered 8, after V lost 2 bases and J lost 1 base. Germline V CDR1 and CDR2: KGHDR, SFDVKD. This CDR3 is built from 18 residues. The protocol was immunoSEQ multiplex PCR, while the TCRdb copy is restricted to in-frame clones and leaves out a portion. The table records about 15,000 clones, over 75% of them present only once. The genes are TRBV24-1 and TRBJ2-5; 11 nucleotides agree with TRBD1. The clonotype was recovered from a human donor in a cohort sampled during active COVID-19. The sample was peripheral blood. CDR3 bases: TGTGCCACCAGTGATTCGTCCCCGGGACAGGGGGTCCAAGAGACCCAGTACTTC. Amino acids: CATSDSSPGQGVQETQYF.